This record covers a single T cell receptor beta chain. The record originates from a study of blood T cell repertoires in COVID-19. The germline V gene encodes CDR1 SGHNT and CDR2 YENEEA. Trimming stripped 5 bases from V and 5 bases from J, with 21 bases between. This CDR3 is built from 16 residues. Assay used: immunoSEQ multiplex PCR; TCRdb lists only in-frame clones, some missing. The repertoire includes approximately 280,000 clones, around nine tenths of them detected once, and 1.9% sits in the top ten. This chain connects TRBV11-3 to TRBJ2-5, with D possibly being TRBD1 (6 bases). The sequence was obtained from a woman in her fifties or sixties who had recovered from COVID-19. Sequencing used PBMCs or T cells enriched from blood (not recorded which). This chain's CDR3 is CASSPSRTVLGETQYF. The CDR3 nucleotides read TGTGCCAGCAGCCCAAGCCGGACAGTTTTGGGTGAGACCCAGTACTTC.